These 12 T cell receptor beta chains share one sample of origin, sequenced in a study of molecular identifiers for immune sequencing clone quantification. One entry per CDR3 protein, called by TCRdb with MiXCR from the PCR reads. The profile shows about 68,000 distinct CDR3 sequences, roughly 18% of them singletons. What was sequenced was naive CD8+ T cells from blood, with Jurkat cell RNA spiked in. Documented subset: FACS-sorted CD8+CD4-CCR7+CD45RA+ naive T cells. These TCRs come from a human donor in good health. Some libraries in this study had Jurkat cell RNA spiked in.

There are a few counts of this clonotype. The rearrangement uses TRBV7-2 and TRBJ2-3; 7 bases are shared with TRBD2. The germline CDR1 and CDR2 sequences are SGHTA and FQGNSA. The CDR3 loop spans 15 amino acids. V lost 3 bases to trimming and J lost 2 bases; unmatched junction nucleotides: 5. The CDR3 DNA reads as TGTGCCAGCAGCTTTGCTAGCGGAGTCACAGATACGCAGTATTTT. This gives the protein CASSFASGVTDTQYF.

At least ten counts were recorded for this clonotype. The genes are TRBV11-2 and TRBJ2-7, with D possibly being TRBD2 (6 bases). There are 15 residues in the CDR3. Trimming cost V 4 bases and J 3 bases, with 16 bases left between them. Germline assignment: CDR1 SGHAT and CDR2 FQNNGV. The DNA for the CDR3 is TGTGCCAGCAGCTGGAGGGATTGGGCCCACTACGAGCAGTACTTC. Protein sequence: CASSWRDWAHYEQYF.

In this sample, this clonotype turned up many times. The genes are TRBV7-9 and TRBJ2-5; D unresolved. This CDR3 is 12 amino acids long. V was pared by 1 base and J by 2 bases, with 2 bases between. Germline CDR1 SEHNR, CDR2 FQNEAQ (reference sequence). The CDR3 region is CASSLGQETQYF. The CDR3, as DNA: TGTGCCAGCAGCTTAGGACAAGAGACCCAGTACTTC.

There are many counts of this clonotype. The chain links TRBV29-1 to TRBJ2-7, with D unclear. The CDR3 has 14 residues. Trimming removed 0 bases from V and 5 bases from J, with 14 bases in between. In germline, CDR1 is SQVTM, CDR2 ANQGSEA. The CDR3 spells CSVEDSVGPHEQYF. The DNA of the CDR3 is TGCAGCGTTGAAGACTCCGTAGGTCCCCACGAGCAGTACTTC.

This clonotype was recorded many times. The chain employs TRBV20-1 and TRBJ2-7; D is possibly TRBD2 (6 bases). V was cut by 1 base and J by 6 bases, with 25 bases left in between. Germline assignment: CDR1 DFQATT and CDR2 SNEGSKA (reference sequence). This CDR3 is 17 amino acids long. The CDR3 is CSARARLDLTVMTEQYF. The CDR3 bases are TGCAGTGCTAGAGCTCGACTAGATTTGACCGTTATGACCGAGCAGTACTTC.

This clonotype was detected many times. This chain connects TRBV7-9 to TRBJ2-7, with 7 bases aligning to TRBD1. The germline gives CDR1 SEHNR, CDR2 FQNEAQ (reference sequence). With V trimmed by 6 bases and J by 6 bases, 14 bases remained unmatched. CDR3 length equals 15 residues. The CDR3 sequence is CASSSTRSTGSEQYF. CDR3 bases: TGTGCCAGCAGTTCGACACGCTCGACAGGGAGCGAGCAGTACTTC.

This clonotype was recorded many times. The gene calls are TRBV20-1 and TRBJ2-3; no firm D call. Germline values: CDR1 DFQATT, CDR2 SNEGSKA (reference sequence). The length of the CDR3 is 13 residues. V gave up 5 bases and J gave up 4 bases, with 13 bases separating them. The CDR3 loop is CSAPKYGADTQYF. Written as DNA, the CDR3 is TGCAGTGCTCCGAAGTATGGTGCAGATACGCAGTATTTT.

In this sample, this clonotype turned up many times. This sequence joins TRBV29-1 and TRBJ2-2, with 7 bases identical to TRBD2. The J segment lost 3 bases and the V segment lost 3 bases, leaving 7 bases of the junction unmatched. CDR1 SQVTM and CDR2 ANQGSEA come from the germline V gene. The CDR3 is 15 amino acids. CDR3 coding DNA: TGCAGCGTTGAGGGGTTGGGGAGGGACACCGGGGAGCTGTTTTTT. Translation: CSVEGLGRDTGELFF.

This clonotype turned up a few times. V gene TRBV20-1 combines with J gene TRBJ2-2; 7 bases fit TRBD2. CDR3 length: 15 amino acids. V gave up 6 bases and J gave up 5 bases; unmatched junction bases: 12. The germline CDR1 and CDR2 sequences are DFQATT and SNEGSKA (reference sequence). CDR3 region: CSARVRDYGTGELFF. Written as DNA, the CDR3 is TGCAGTGCCCGAGTCCGGGACTACGGGACCGGGGAGCTGTTTTTT.

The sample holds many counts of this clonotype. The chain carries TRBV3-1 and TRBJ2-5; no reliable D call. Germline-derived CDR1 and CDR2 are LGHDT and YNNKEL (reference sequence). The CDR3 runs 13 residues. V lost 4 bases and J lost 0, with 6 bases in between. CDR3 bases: TGTGCCAGCAGCCCGGAGAACCAAGAGACCCAGTACTTC. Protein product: CASSPENQETQYF.

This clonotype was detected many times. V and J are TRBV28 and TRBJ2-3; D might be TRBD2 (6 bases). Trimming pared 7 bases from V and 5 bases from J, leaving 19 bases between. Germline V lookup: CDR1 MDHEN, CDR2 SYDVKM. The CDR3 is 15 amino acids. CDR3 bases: TGTGCCAGCAATACCGCCCGGGGGACGGAAGATACGCAGTATTTT. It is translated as CASNTARGTEDTQYF.

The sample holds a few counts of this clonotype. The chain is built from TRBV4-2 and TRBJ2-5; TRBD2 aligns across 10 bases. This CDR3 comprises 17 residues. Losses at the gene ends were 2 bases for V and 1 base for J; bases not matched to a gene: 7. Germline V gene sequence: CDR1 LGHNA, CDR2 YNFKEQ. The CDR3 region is CASSQFPSGSPQETQYF. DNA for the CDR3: TGTGCCAGCAGCCAATTCCCTAGCGGGAGTCCCCAAGAGACCCAGTACTTC.